This T cell receptor beta chain stems from a study of T cells in Graves' hyperthyroidism and ophthalmopathy. RNA transcripts gave rise to amplified TCR beta CDR3 regions. The study used the HTBI primer set for a first-round RT-PCR of the TCR CDR3. Via MiXCR, TCRdb re-called the multiplex PCR reads, giving one row per CDR3 protein. The sample shows around 720,000 distinct CDR3 sequences, about a third of them seen only once. V was cut by 5 bases and J by 6 bases, with 14 bases left in between. This CDR3 comprises 14 residues. CDR1 LGHNA and CDR2 YNFKEQ come from the germline V gene. This clonotype occurred a few times. Absent ophthalmopathy progression within 18 months defined stable Graves' hyperthyroidism.

The chain links TRBV4-2 to TRBJ1-5; the D is unclear. Sequencing was done on a sample of blood. This clonotype was sampled from a woman in her 40s with Graves' hyperthyroidism. The CDR3, as DNA: TGTGCCAGCAGCTTAGTTGGAGACATTCAGCCCCAGCATTTT. It translates to CASSLVGDIQPQHF.